A selection of T cell receptor beta chains follows, all from one sample in a study of OX40 agonist ivuxolimab in advanced cancers. Assay used: immunoSEQ multiplex PCR; TCRdb lists only in-frame clones, some missing. This table holds roughly 19,000 clones, around nine tenths found once. Sequencing was performed on CD4+ or CD8+ T cells sorted from blood, taken in a trial of the OX40 agonist ivuxolimab. The source is an adult with an advanced solid tumor such as melanoma, head and neck, liver or kidney cancer. CDR3s include the opening cysteine and the closing phenylalanine or tryptophan. The D gene is left open where the match is weak. Some rows have no size entry. The others give once, few or many, or a class for an expanded clone.

abundance,v_gene,j_gene,d_gene,CDR3aa,CDR3nt
once,TRBV5-1,TRBJ2-1,-,CASRGERGLSNNEQFF,TGCGCCAGCAGGGGGGAAAGGGGTTTGTCCAACAATGAGCAGTTCTTC
-,TRBV7-9,TRBJ1-1,-,CASSLSLDLGTEAFF,TGTGCCAGCAGCTTATCCTTGGACCTGGGGACTGAAGCTTTCTTT
-,TRBV6-5,TRBJ1-2,TRBD1,CASSERTGGNGYTF,TGTGCCAGCAGCGAGAGGACAGGGGGAAATGGCTACACCTTC
once,TRBV7-8,TRBJ2-3,TRBD1,CASSLGTGGGTDTQYF,TGTGCCAGCAGCTTAGGGACAGGGGGCGGAACAGATACGCAGTATTTT
-,TRBV7-9,TRBJ1-5,-,CASSSGTGGNQPQHF,TGTGCCAGCAGCTCCGGGACCGGTGGGAATCAGCCCCAGCATTTT
-,TRBV19,TRBJ2-7,-,CASSVGEEDEQYF,TGTGCCAGTAGCGTAGGGGAGGAAGACGAGCAGTACTTC
-,TRBV6-5,TRBJ2-1,TRBD2,CASSHGTSGEQFF,TGTGCCAGCAGCCACGGGACTAGCGGGGAGCAGTTCTTC
-,TRBV7-6,TRBJ2-1,TRBD2,CASSLEAGGDNEQFF,TGTGCCAGCAGCTTAGAAGCGGGGGGAGACAATGAGCAGTTCTTC
-,TRBV4-1,TRBJ1-2,-,CASSQENGYGYTF,TGCGCCAGCAGCCAAGAGAACGGCTATGGCTACACCTTC
-,TRBV6-5,TRBJ1-2,-,CASSYSFGQTNYGYTF,TGTGCCAGCAGTTACAGTTTTGGTCAGACTAACTATGGCTACACCTTC